This T cell receptor (beta chain) was identified during a study of breast tumors, draining lymph nodes, adjacent tissues. V was pared by 8 bases and J by 5 bases, with 8 bases of the junction left unmatched. Germline loops: CDR1 ENHRY, CDR2 SYGVKD. This CDR3 has 14 residues. This clonotype was observed many times. Antigen unknown. TCRdb re-called the multiplex PCR reads through MiXCR, storing one row per CDR3 protein. The sample carries about 31,000 distinct CDR3 sequences, approximately 63% recorded once. Study-wide results and caveats: Tumors had less TCR diversity than lymph nodes, more than nontumor tissue. Data only fit, rather than demonstrated, lymph node origin of most tumor T cells. The data were judged consistent with most tumor T cells coming from lymph node and expanding in tumor.

The chain has TRBV10-3 and TRBJ1-2, with 10 bases identical to TRBD1. This receptor was identified in a female donor with breast cancer. Some clones in this sample may be carry-over from other donors' samples. The material sequenced was breast tumor tissue. The CDR3 here is CAIGAGTGEYGYTF. The CDR3 DNA is TGTGCCATCGGTGCCGGGACAGGGGAGTATGGCTACACCTTC.